This T cell receptor beta chain appears in the sequencing data of a study of control samples from healthy donors and cancer patients. The CDR3 sequence is 11 residues long. Trimming took off 7 bases at V and 3 bases at J, with 9 bases between the two ends. Per germline, CDR1 DFQATT and CDR2 SNEGSKA (reference sequence). This clone was picked up one time. Sequenced by immunoSEQ multiplex PCR; TCRdb stores in-frame clones only, minus some. Of tens of thousands of clones in the sample, 84% were seen once. The source material was blood. The TCR sequence derives from a man aged 50 or older in good health. The chain carries TRBV20-1 and TRBJ2-5; D is undetermined. CDR3 in amino acids: CSVKIEETQYF. Here the CDR3 DNA reads TGCAGTGTGAAGATTGAAGAGACCCAGTACTTC.